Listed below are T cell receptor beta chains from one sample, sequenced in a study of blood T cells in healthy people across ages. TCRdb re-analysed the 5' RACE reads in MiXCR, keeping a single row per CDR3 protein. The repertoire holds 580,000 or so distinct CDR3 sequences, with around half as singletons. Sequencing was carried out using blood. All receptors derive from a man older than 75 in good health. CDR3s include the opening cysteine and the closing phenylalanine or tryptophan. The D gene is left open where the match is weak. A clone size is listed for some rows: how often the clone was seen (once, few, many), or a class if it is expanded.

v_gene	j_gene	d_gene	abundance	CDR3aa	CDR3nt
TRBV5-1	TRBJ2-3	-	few	CASRSRGAAPDTQYF	TGCGCCAGCAGATCCAGGGGAGCGGCCCCAGATACGCAGTATTTT
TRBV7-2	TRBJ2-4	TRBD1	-	CASSPEGALENIQYF	TGTGCCAGCAGCCCAGAGGGGGCGCTCGAAAACATTCAGTACTTC
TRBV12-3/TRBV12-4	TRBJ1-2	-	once	CASSLRDNSGYTF	TGTGCCAGCAGTTTAAGGGACAACAGTGGCTACACCTTC
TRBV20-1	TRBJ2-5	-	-	CSAGGDGQETQYF	TGCAGTGCTGGTGGGGACGGCCAAGAGACCCAGTACTTC
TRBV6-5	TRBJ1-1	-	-	CATFNRVNAEAFF	TGTGCCACCTTCAACAGGGTGAACGCTGAAGCTTTCTTT
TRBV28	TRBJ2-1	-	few	CASSQLAGEQFF	TGTGCCAGCAGTCAGCTGGCTGGCGAGCAGTTCTTC
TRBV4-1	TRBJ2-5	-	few	CASSHVRGGGTLQETQYF	TGCGCCAGCAGCCACGTACGCGGCGGGGGCACTCTTCAAGAGACCCAGTACTTC
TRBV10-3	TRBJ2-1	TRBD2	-	CAISESGGLATHNEQFF	TGTGCCATCAGTGAATCGGGAGGTCTGGCAACCCACAATGAGCAGTTCTTC
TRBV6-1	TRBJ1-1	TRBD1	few	CAGGDRGQRAEAFF	TGTGCCGGGGGAGACAGGGGTCAAAGGGCTGAAGCTTTCTTT
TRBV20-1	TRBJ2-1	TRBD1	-	CSARAGTGAYNEQFF	TGCAGTGCTAGGGCGGGGACAGGGGCGTACAATGAGCAGTTCTTC
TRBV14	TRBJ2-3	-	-	CASSRRWATDTQYF	TGTGCCAGCAGCAGACGTTGGGCCACAGATACGCAGTATTTT
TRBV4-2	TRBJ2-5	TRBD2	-	CASSQEVIAGYNEQYF	TGTGCCAGCAGCCAAGAGGTGATAGCGGGGTACAATGAGCAGTACTTC
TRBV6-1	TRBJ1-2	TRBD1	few	CASSDRDRGQPYRGYTF	TGTGCCAGCAGTGACCGGGACAGGGGGCAGCCTTATAGAGGCTACACCTTC
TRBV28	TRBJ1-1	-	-	CASSLYQGTEAFF	TGTGCCAGCAGTTTATACCAGGGGACTGAAGCTTTCTTT
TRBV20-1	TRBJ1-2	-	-	CSAREQSDYGYTF	TGCAGTGCTAGAGAACAGTCTGACTATGGCTACACCTTC
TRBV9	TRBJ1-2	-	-	CASSGQLSNYGYTF	TGTGCCAGCAGCGGGCAGTTATCGAACTATGGCTACACCTTC
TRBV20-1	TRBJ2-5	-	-	CSASGSLFGETQYF	TGCAGTGCTAGCGGGAGTTTGTTCGGGGAGACCCAGTACTTC
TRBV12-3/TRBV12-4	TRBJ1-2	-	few	CAVQGRFYGYTF	TGTGCCGTACAAGGACGGTTCTATGGCTACACCTTC
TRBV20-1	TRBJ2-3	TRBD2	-	CSARGVGLASKYF	TGCAGTGCTAGAGGGGTGGGACTAGCCTCGAAGTATTTT
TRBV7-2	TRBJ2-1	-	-	CASSLDRDSYNEQFF	TGTGCCAGCAGCTTAGACCGGGACTCGTACAATGAGCAGTTCTTC